Below, 14 T cell receptor beta chains from the same sample are listed, as sequenced in a study of monozygotic twins with inflammatory bowel disease. From its re-call of the 5' RACE reads, TCRdb lists each CDR3 protein once, without DNA. This sample's table has around 150,000 distinct CDR3 sequences. Sequenced: blood. These receptors all stem from a human donor with ulcerative colitis or Crohn's disease, or a healthy co-twin of an affected twin (not recorded which).

The chain links TRBV15 to TRBJ2-7; there is no DNA to check the TCRdb D call of TRBD2. CDR3 length equals 15 residues. In germline, CDR1 is LNHNV, CDR2 YYDKDF (reference sequence). The CDR3 sequence: CATSRDTSGTLEQYF.

The chain recombines TRBV14 with TRBJ2-1; no DNA is available, so the TRBD2 call from TCRdb remains unchecked. The CDR3 contains 14 residues. Per germline, CDR1 SGHDN and CDR2 FVKESK. The CDR3 here is CASSQVFGASVEFF.

CDR3 region: CASTGELKEQFF. The V call is TRBV2, the J call TRBJ2-1. CDR1 is SNHLY, CDR2 FYNNEI, per germline. The CDR3 contains 12 residues.

The chain couples TRBV5-1 to TRBJ2-1. This CDR3 spans 15 amino acids. Germline V gene sequence: CDR1 SGHRS, CDR2 YFSETQ. This CDR3 is CASSSLPSSYNEQFF.

The chain employs TRBV7-6 and TRBJ2-2; no DNA is available, so the TRBD1 call from TCRdb remains unchecked. Germline V gene sequence: CDR1 SGHVS, CDR2 FNYEAQ. This CDR3 has 19 residues. CDR3 loop: CASSPSWGPPQTNTGELFF.

The rearrangement uses TRBV30 and TRBJ2-3; TCRdb selects TRBD2, and the lack of DNA leaves this call unchecked. The CDR3 sequence is 14 residues long. Germline V CDR1 and CDR2: GTSNPN, SVGIG (reference sequence). CDR3 sequence reads: CAWTTGGRFDTQYF.

The chain links TRBV20-1 to TRBJ2-1; lacking DNA, the TRBD1 call made by TCRdb goes unchecked. Germline V CDR1 and CDR2: DFQATT, SNEGSKA (reference sequence). The CDR3 extends over 15 amino acids. The CDR3 protein is CSARGRTGPNNEQFF.

This sequence joins TRBV5-1 and TRBJ2-2; absent DNA, TCRdb's TRBD2 call cannot be checked. Germline loops: CDR1 SGHRS, CDR2 YFSETQ. The CDR3 length is 15 residues. CDR3: CASSYGIINTGELFF.

This sequence joins TRBV4-2 and TRBJ1-1; there is no DNA to check the TCRdb D call of TRBD1. Germline CDR1 is LGHNA and CDR2 is YNFKEQ. This CDR3 is 14 amino acids long. CDR3 amino acids: CASSQEQGATEAFF.

The rearrangement uses TRBV6-2 or TRBV6-3 and TRBJ1-6; TCRdb names TRBD1, which stays unverified in the absence of DNA. Germline assignment: CDR1 MNHEY and CDR2 SVGEGT. This CDR3 spans 14 amino acids. The CDR3 reads CASIPWDRSSPLHF.

This chain connects TRBV21-1 to TRBJ2-5; with no DNA, the TCRdb D assignment of TRBD2 cannot be verified. TRBV21-1 is tagged as a pseudogene. This CDR3 spans 17 amino acids. CDR3 in amino acids: CASSNISTSGREETQYF.

This rearrangement joins TRBV5-5 to TRBJ1-2. The CDR3 extends over 18 amino acids. The germline CDR1 and CDR2 sequences are SGHKS and YYEKEE (reference sequence). CDR3 protein: CASSLVAQLTSRNYGYTF.

The V call is TRBV6-2 or TRBV6-3, the J call TRBJ1-1. The CDR3 consists of 15 residues. Germline V gene sequence: CDR1 MNHEY, CDR2 SVGEGT. The CDR3 loop reads CASSMYGDMNTEAFF.

V is TRBV3-1 and J is TRBJ2-1; TCRdb's D call, TRBD2, is unchecked because there is no DNA. The CDR3 totals 14 residues. CDR1 and CDR2 from the germline V gene are LGHDT and YNNKEL (reference sequence). CDR3 sequence reads: CASSNGGRGDEQFF.